Presented here are 15 T cell receptor beta chains from one specimen sequenced in a study of beta chain features in type 1 diabetes (dated by TCRdb to 2017 to 2018). The library relied on the immunoSEQ multiplex PCR assay. The High Capacity cDNA Reverse Transcription Kit was used to reverse transcribe all of the isolated RNA, meaning that expressed TCRB transcripts were what got sequenced. The clones in this table, taken by TCRdb from immuneACCESS, are in-frame only. Not every clone is retained; where verified, under half of the shortfall comes from an unresolved V gene, and the cause of the rest is unknown. Counted in this sample were about 40,000 clones; around 49% of them appeared once. Of the sample, around 0.7% falls within the top ten clones. The sample consisted of central memory CD4+ T cells from blood. The source of these receptors is a woman aged 18-29 years in good health.

This chain connects TRBV5-1 to TRBJ1-5; D is unresolved. Trimming left V 0 bases short and J 5 bases short, with 12 bases between. The CDR3 runs to 15 residues. Looked up from germline, CDR1 is SGHRS and CDR2 is YFSETQ. The CDR3 DNA reads TGCGCCAGCAGCTTGGGCGGGGAGAGGCATCAGCCCCAGCATTTT. It specifies CASSLGGERHQPQHF.

The chain employs TRBV5-1 and TRBJ1-2, with D possibly matching TRBD1 (6 bases). Germline CDR1 SGHRS, CDR2 YFSETQ. V lost 4 bases, J lost 6 bases, and 16 bases lay in between. CDR3 length: 14 residues. In DNA form, the CDR3 reads TGCGCCAGCAGCCGAGGGGGGGATAGCGATGGCTACACCTTC. Translating gives CASSRGGDSDGYTF.

The V and J genes are TRBV6-5 and TRBJ1-1; tentatively, D is TRBD1 (6 bases). CDR3 length equals 13 residues. Germline lookup yields CDR1 MNHEY and CDR2 SVGAGI. Trimming left V 6 bases short and J 3 bases short, with 11 bases between. CDR3 sequence (DNA): TGTGCCAGCAGGGAGGACAGTTACACTGAAGCTTTCTTT. Translating it yields CASREDSYTEAFF.

The chain is built from TRBV5-4 and TRBJ2-5; 11 bases fit TRBD2. The CDR3 extends over 15 amino acids. From germline, CDR1 is SGHNT and CDR2 YYREEE (reference sequence). After removal of 3 bases from V and 3 bases from J, the junction contained 4 bases not matched to a gene. This chain's CDR3 is CASSSTSGVEETQYF. The CDR3 DNA reads TGTGCCAGCAGCTCGACTAGCGGGGTTGAAGAGACCCAGTACTTC.

The chain has TRBV19 and TRBJ1-2, with D perhaps TRBD1 (6 bases). The length of the CDR3 is 13 residues. Germline V CDR1 and CDR2: LNHDA, SQIVND (reference sequence). Trimming stripped 7 bases from V and 4 bases from J, with 13 bases between. In nucleotides, the CDR3 is TGTGCCAGTACCAAAGGACAGCGCTATGGCTACACCTTC. This codes for CASTKGQRYGYTF.

The chain recombines TRBV10-3 with TRBJ2-7, with 8 bases fitting TRBD1. Germline V gene lookup returns CDR1 ENHRY and CDR2 SYGVKD. Trimming at V came to 8 bases and at J to 6 bases, leaving 9 bases not matched to a gene. This CDR3 is built from 13 residues. CDR3 in DNA: TGTGCCATCCTGGAGACGGGACAGGCCGAGCAGTACTTC. It encodes CAILETGQAEQYF.

The chain recombines TRBV27 with TRBJ1-1; D is uncertain. The CDR3 contains 13 residues. In germline, CDR1 is MNHEY, CDR2 SMNVEV (reference sequence). V lost 6 bases and J 5 bases, leaving 13 bases between the germline ends. CDR3 region: CASSQTRETEAFF. CDR3 nucleotides: TGTGCCAGCAGCCAAACTAGGGAAACTGAAGCTTTCTTT.

This clone turned up a few times. The chain links TRBV19 to TRBJ2-6; D unresolved. With 7 bases removed from V and 0 bases from J, the gap between germline ends came to 16 bases. The CDR3 consists of 17 residues. CDR1 and CDR2 (germline): LNHDA, SQIVND (reference sequence). This chain's CDR3 is CASTKSRHGSGANVLTF. CDR3 DNA: TGTGCCAGTACAAAGTCCAGACACGGCTCTGGGGCCAACGTCCTGACTTTC.

V is TRBV6-1 and J is TRBJ2-5, with D possibly being TRBD2 (6 bases). The CDR3 has 15 residues. CDR1 MNHNS and CDR2 SASEGT come from the germline V gene. Trimming took 3 bases from V and 4 from J, leaving 15 bases between them. As DNA, the CDR3 is TGTGCCAGCAGTGAGCGACCCCCCGGGGGAGAGACCCAGTACTTC. This translates into CASSERPPGGETQYF.

The rearrangement uses TRBV5-5 and TRBJ2-4, with 9 bases matching TRBD1. Trimming at V came to 4 bases and at J to 6 bases, leaving 5 bases not matched to a gene. This CDR3 has 14 residues. Germline CDR1 is SGHKS and CDR2 is YYEKEE (reference sequence). Here the CDR3 DNA reads TGTGCCAGCAGCCCCGGACAGGGGCGAAACATTCAGTACTTC. Its protein product is CASSPGQGRNIQYF.

This clone was counted a few times. The V gene is TRBV7-9, the J gene TRBJ1-5; 7 bases fit TRBD1. This CDR3 is 12 amino acids long. Germline V CDR1 and CDR2: SEHNR, FQNEAQ (reference sequence). Trimming cost V 8 bases and J 5 bases; bases outside gene matches: 3. DNA of the CDR3: TGTGCCAGCGGACAGGTGGATCAGCCCCAGCATTTT. Protein sequence: CASGQVDQPQHF.

The chain recombines TRBV7-9 with TRBJ1-4; tentatively, D is TRBD1 (6 bases). The germline V gene has CDR1 SEHNR and CDR2 FQNEAQ (reference sequence). CDR3 length: 15 residues. Trimming pared 4 bases from V and 5 bases from J, leaving 14 bases between. CDR3 protein: CASSSRGGLNEKLFF. The CDR3 bases are TGTGCCAGCAGCTCCCGGGGGGGGCTCAATGAAAAACTGTTTTTT.

This clone occurred a few times. The chain couples TRBV2 to TRBJ2-1; 7 bases are a match to TRBD2. V dropped 1 base and J dropped 0; count of bases not matched to a gene: 3. Looked up from germline, CDR1 is SNHLY and CDR2 is FYNNEI. CDR3 length: 16 amino acids. The CDR3 spells CASSEVGGGSYNEQFF. The DNA of the CDR3 is TGTGCCAGCAGTGAAGTGGGCGGGGGCTCCTACAATGAGCAGTTCTTC.

V gene TRBV7-2 combines with J gene TRBJ2-1; no clear D. Germline V gene sequence: CDR1 SGHTA, CDR2 FQGNSA. V gave up 4 bases and J gave up 0 bases, with 4 bases separating them. The CDR3 is 13 residues long. This CDR3 is CASSSSSYNEQFF. CDR3 sequence (DNA): TGTGCCAGCAGCTCGAGCTCCTACAATGAGCAGTTCTTC.

This clone was observed a handful of times. The V call is TRBV5-1, the J call TRBJ2-3; D gene uncertain. This CDR3 comprises 12 residues. Trimming pared 2 bases from V and 4 bases from J, leaving 5 bases between. The V gene's germline CDR1 is SGHRS and CDR2 YFSETQ. Here the CDR3 DNA reads TGCGCCAGCAGCTTATATGCAGATACGCAGTATTTT. This codes for CASSLYADTQYF.